The 10 T cell receptor beta chains presented below share a single source sample, sequenced in a study of response to subunit inactivated influenza vaccine. TCRdb re-analysed the RT-PCR reads in MiXCR, keeping a single row per CDR3 protein. The repertoire holds a few hundred thousand distinct CDR3 sequences, with roughly 22% as singletons. The sequencing here drew on PBMCs from blood, taken approximately 22 months after vaccination. Receptors originate from a man between 50 and 70 years old who received an inactivated influenza vaccine.

This clonotype was seen ten or more times. The chain employs TRBV20-1 and TRBJ1-4, with D hard to call. V was trimmed by 4 bases and J by 4 bases, leaving 13 bases between them. Per germline, CDR1 DFQATT and CDR2 SNEGSKA (reference sequence). The CDR3 runs 14 residues. The CDR3 sequence: CSAIHRAFNEKLFF. CDR3 nucleotide sequence: TGCAGTGCTATCCACAGAGCTTTTAATGAAAAACTGTTTTTT.

The V call is TRBV4-2, the J call TRBJ1-6; D not resolved. Germline assignment: CDR1 LGHNA and CDR2 YNFKEQ. V was pared by 5 bases and J by 13 bases, with 9 bases between. CDR3 length: 11 amino acids. The CDR3 DNA follows: TGTGCCAGCAGCGCTTTTGGGCCCCTCCACTTT. This gives the protein CASSAFGPLHF.

The chain is built from TRBV6-1 and TRBJ2-7; D possibly matches TRBD1 or TRBD2 (6 bases each). This CDR3 contains 15 residues. V was pared by 5 bases and J by 0 bases, with 14 bases between. Germline lookup yields CDR1 MNHNS and CDR2 SASEGT. The CDR3 reads CASSQGGWGSYEQYF. The CDR3 nucleotides read TGTGCCAGCAGTCAAGGGGGGTGGGGCTCCTACGAGCAGTACTTC.

The CDR3, as DNA: TGCAGCGTTGTCGGACAGGGGACCTACGAGCAGTACTTC. Encoded protein: CSVVGQGTYEQYF. The J gene is TRBJ2-7, the V gene TRBV29-1; 9 bases are shared with TRBD1. The trim removed 4 bases at V and 2 bases at J, leaving 3 bases unmatched. The CDR3 consists of 13 residues. CDR1 and CDR2 from the germline V gene are SQVTM and ANQGSEA.

This clonotype was seen a few times. The V and J genes are TRBV20-1 and TRBJ1-3; unclear D gene. This CDR3 spans 12 amino acids. The germline V and J ends were trimmed by 3 bases and 0 bases, with 3 bases remaining between them. In germline, CDR1 is DFQATT, CDR2 SNEGSKA (reference sequence). Here the CDR3 DNA reads TGCAGTGCTAGCCGCTCTGGAAACACCATATATTTT. Its protein product is CSASRSGNTIYF.

Comment on this clonotype: It is likely a read error, because the conserved phenylalanine at the end of the CDR3 is missing. The limits of the CDR3 on the DNA are not certain, so only TCRdb's listed CDR3 is given. The chain carries TRBV29-1 and TRBJ1-2. With termini counted, the CDR3 has 9 amino acids. Germline CDR1 is SQVTM and CDR2 is ANQGSEA. The chain's CDR3 is CSVDKMDTY.

The chain employs TRBV29-1 and TRBJ2-5; 8 bases agree with TRBD1. This CDR3 region has 15 residues. Germline V lookup: CDR1 SQVTM, CDR2 ANQGSEA. J lost 5 bases, V lost 1 base, and 9 bases had no gene match. The CDR3 sequence: CSVEGARGRGETQYF. DNA for the CDR3: TGCAGCGTTGAAGGGGCCAGGGGGCGCGGGGAGACCCAGTACTTC.

The chain employs TRBV20-1 and TRBJ1-2; D might be TRBD1 (5 bases). The germline V and J ends were trimmed by 6 bases and 2 bases, with 19 bases remaining between them. Germline V lookup: CDR1 DFQATT, CDR2 SNEGSKA (reference sequence). CDR3 length equals 15 residues. The CDR3 is CSAEATGRGNYGYTF. The CDR3 bases are TGCAGTGCAGAAGCTACGGGACGGGGGAACTATGGCTACACCTTC.

This clonotype has more than one count but fewer than ten. This chain uses TRBV12-3 or TRBV12-4 with TRBJ2-2; D gene unclear. The CDR3 totals 14 residues. The ends were cut back, 2 bases at V and 15 bases at J, with 19 bases in the middle. The CDR3 DNA is TGTGCCAGCAGTTTAATCCGCAGTGACGAGTTGTTGTTTTTT. It is translated as CASSLIRSDELLFF.

Only a few counts were recorded for this clonotype. One end of the junction does not line up with germline, which may come from a read error. The chain uses TRBV27 and TRBJ1-5; no clear D gene. The CDR3 contains 14 residues. Germline CDR1 reads MNHEY; CDR2 reads SMNVEV (reference sequence). The CDR3 sequence: CTSSLFADNQPQHF. The DNA of the CDR3 is TGCACCAGCAGTTTATTCGCAGACAATCAGCCCCAGCATTTT.